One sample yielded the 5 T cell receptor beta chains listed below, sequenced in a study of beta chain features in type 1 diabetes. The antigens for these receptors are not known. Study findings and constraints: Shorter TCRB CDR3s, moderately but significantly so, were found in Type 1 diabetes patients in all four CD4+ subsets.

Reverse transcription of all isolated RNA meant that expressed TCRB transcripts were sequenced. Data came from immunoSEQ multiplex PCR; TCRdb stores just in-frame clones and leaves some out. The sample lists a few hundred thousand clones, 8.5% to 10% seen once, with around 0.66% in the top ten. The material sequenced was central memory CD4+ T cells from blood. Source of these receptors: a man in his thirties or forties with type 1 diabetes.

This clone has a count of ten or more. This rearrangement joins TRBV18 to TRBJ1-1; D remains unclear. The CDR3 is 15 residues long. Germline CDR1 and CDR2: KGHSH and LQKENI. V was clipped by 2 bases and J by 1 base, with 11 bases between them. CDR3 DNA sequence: TGTGCCAGCTCACCATCGAGTGGCTGGAACACTGAAGCTTTCTTT. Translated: CASSPSSGWNTEAFF.

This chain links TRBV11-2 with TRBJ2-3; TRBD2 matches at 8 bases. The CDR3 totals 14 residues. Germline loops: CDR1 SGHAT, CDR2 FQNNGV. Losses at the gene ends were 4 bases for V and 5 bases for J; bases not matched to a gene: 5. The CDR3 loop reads CASSSLAEGDTQYF. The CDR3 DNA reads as TGTGCCAGCAGCTCACTAGCGGAGGGAGATACGCAGTATTTT.

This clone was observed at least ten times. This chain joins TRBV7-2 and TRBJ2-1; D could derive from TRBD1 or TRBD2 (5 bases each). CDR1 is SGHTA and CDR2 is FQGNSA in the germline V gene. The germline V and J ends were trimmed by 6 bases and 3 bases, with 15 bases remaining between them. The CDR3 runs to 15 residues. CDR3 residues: CASSYGTTNYNEQFF. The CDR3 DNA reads TGTGCCAGCAGTTACGGGACCACTAACTACAATGAGCAGTTCTTC.

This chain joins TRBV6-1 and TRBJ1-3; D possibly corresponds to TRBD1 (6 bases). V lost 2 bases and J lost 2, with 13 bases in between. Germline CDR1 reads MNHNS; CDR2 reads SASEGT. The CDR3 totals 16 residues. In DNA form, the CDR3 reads TGTGCCAGCAGTGAAAGAGCCGGGGGCACTGGAAACACCATATATTTT. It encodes CASSERAGGTGNTIYF.

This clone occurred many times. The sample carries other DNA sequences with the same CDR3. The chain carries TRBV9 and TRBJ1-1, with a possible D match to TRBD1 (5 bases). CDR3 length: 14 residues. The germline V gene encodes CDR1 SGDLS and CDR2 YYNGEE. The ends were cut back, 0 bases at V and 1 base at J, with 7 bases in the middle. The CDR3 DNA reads TGTGCCAGCAGCGTAGGACAGACGAACACTGAAGCTTTCTTT. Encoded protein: CASSVGQTNTEAFF.